The present TCR beta chain was sequenced within a study of graft-versus-host responses after intestinal transplantation. Study summary: Transplants were multivisceral, liver-intestinal, or isolated intestinal. Every recipient had anti-thymocyte globulin induction and 2 to 4 years of tacrolimus plus steroids.

This table comes from immunoSEQ multiplex PCR, and its TCRdb copy is limited to in-frame clones, with some not included. Here the sample spans over 100,000 clones, over 80% being singletons. The sample holds one count of this clone. Its specificity is unknown. Germline CDR1 reads ENHRY; CDR2 reads SYGVKD. The CDR3 loop spans 16 amino acids. The trim removed 3 bases at V and 0 bases at J, leaving 7 bases unmatched. The receptor was isolated from a human donor who received an intestinal transplant. This rearrangement joins TRBV10-3 to TRBJ2-7; TRBD1 matches at 8 bases. The input for sequencing was unstimulated CD4+ T cells sorted from spleen or lymph node cells, taken before intestinal transplant. The CDR3 is CAISDSRDRSSYEQYF. In nucleotides, the CDR3 is TGTGCCATCAGTGATTCCCGGGACAGGAGCTCCTACGAGCAGTACTTC.